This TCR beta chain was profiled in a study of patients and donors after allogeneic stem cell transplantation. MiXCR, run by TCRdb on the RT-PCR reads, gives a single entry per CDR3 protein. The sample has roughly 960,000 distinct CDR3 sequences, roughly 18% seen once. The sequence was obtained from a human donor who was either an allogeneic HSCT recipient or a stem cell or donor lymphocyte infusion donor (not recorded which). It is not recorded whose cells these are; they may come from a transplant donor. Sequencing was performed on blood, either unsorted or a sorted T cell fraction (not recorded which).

The CDR3 DNA reads TGTGCCAGCAGCTTAAGGGCAGGGCCAAGCCCATCTGAAGCTTTCTTT. Amino acids: CASSLRAGPSPSEAFF. The genes are TRBV7-9 and TRBJ1-1; tentative D call: TRBD1 (5 bases). The germline V gene encodes CDR1 SEHNR and CDR2 FQNEAQ (reference sequence). V lost 2 bases and J lost 6, with 19 bases in between. CDR3 length: 16 residues.